The 3 T cell receptor beta chains in this list originate from one sample, sequenced in a study of blood T cells in healthy people across ages. Primers used in a second PCR of roughly 6 to 11 cycles were a sample-barcoded 5' primer and a J-beta primer mix. One entry per CDR3 protein, called by TCRdb with MiXCR from the 5' RACE reads. This table holds roughly 1,800,000 distinct CDR3 sequences, roughly 52% found once. The sequenced sample was blood. The source is a woman between 40 and 55 years old in good health.

This clonotype was picked up a small number of times. The chain uses TRBV4-2 and TRBJ2-5; 7 nucleotides agree with TRBD2. Germline V gene sequence: CDR1 LGHNA, CDR2 YNFKEQ. V lost 1 base to trimming and J lost 1 base; unmatched junction nucleotides: 6. The CDR3 extends over 16 amino acids. CDR3 region: CASSQASGGIQETQYF. In DNA form, the CDR3 reads TGTGCCAGCAGCCAAGCCTCCGGGGGGATCCAAGAGACCCAGTACTTC.

This chain uses TRBV29-1 with TRBJ1-5; D ambiguous. The ends were cut back, 0 bases at V and 8 bases at J, with 8 bases in the middle. This CDR3 region has 12 residues. CDR1 and CDR2 (germline): SQVTM, ANQGSEA. The CDR3 bases are TGCAGCGTTGAAGATCAAGGAGAGCCCCAGCATTTT. This encodes CSVEDQGEPQHF. The full variable domain, its missing parts supplied by reference TRBV29-1 and TRBJ1-5, is SAVISQKPSRDICQRGTSLTIQCQVDSQVTMMFWYRQQPGQSLTLIATANQGSEATYESGFVIDKFPISRPNLTFSTLTVSNMSPEDSSIYLCSVEDQGEPQHFGDGTRLSIL.

The chain joins TRBV2 to TRBJ1-5, with 9 bases aligning to TRBD1. Germline V gene sequence: CDR1 SNHLY, CDR2 FYNNEI. V lost 0 bases, J lost 6 bases, and 6 bases stayed unmatched. The CDR3 is 16 amino acids. CDR3 coding DNA: TGTGCCAGCAGTGAAGCCGACAGGGGGAGGGGTCAGCCCCAGCATTTT. This gives the protein CASSEADRGRGQPQHF.